Below, one T cell receptor (beta chain) is given with its context. Indicated treatment: preoperative locoregional IRX-2 cytokine immunotherapy. Patients received preoperative, locoregional IRX-2 cytokine immunotherapy in a phase Ib study. Sequenced by immunoSEQ multiplex PCR; TCRdb stores in-frame clones only, minus some. This table holds tens of thousands of clones, about 95% found once. These data are taken from a study of preoperative IRX-2 immunotherapy in early breast cancer. This material was acquired from a patient treated with IRX-2 immunotherapy. The receptor's source is a human donor with breast cancer.

CDR3 in DNA: TGCAGCGTTGACTCTAAGGGGTCCTACGAGCAGTACTTC. Translated: CSVDSKGSYEQYF. The V gene is TRBV29-1, the J gene TRBJ2-7; D is possibly TRBD1 (5 bases). Trimming took off 3 bases at V and 1 base at J, with 10 bases between the two ends. The CDR3 covers 13 residues. From germline, CDR1 is SQVTM and CDR2 ANQGSEA.